The clone carrying this T cell receptor beta chain came up a few times. The TCR beta CDR3 regions underwent amplification using RNA transcripts as the source. A first-round RT-PCR of the TCR CDR3 used the HTBI primer set. TCRdb used MiXCR to reprocess the multiplex PCR reads, holding one entry per CDR3 protein. The data contain about 260,000 distinct CDR3 sequences, roughly 22% of them singletons. The germline V and J ends were trimmed by 6 bases and 5 bases, with 13 bases remaining between them. This CDR3 is built from 13 residues. Germline lookup yields CDR1 MDHEN and CDR2 SYDVKM. This specimen comes from a study of T cells in Graves' hyperthyroidism and ophthalmopathy.

J is TRBJ1-1 and V is TRBV28; weak D call: TRBD1 (6 bases). Sequences were obtained from blood. The receptor was derived from a young man with Graves' ophthalmopathy. The CDR3, as DNA: TGTGCCAGCAGCAAGTCAGGGGTTACTGAAGCTTTCTTT. Protein product: CASSKSGVTEAFF.